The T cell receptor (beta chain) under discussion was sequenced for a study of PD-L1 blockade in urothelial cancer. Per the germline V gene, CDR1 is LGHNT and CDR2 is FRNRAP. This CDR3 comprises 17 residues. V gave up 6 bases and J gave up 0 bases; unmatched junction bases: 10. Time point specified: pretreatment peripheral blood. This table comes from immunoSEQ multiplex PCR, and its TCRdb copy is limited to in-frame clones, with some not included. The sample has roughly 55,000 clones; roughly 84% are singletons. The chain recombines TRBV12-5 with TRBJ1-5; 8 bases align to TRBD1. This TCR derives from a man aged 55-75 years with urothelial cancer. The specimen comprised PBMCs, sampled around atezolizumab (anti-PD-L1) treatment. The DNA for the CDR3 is TGTGCTAGTGGCACAAGGACAGGGCTCTATAGCAATCAGCCCCAGCATTTT. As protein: CASGTRTGLYSNQPQHF.